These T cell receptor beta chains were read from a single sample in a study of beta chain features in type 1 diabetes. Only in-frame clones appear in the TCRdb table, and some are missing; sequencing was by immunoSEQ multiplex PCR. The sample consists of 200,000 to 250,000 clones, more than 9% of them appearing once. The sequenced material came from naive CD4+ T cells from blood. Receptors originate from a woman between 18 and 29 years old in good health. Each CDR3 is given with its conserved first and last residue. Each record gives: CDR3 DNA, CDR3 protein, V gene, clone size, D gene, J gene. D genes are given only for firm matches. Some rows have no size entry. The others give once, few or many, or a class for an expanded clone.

CDR3nt: TGCGCCAGCAGCGCCGACAGGGCCCTCTCTGGGGCCAACGTCCTGACTTTC
CDR3aa: CASSADRALSGANVLTF
v_gene: TRBV5-1
abundance: few
d_gene: TRBD1
j_gene: TRBJ2-6

CDR3nt: TGTGCCAGCAGTCATACAGGGAGGGAGGAGACCCAGTACTTC
CDR3aa: CASSHTGREETQYF
v_gene: TRBV6-5
abundance: NA
d_gene: NA
j_gene: TRBJ2-5

CDR3nt: TGTGCCTGGAGTGTGCTAGGACAGCAAGAGACCCAGTACTTC
CDR3aa: CAWSVLGQQETQYF
v_gene: TRBV30
abundance: few
d_gene: NA
j_gene: TRBJ2-5

CDR3nt: TGTGCCAGCAGCGTAGAGGCGGGGAGGTTGGATGAGCAGTTCTTC
CDR3aa: CASSVEAGRLDEQFF
v_gene: TRBV9
abundance: few
d_gene: NA
j_gene: TRBJ2-1

CDR3nt: TGTGCCTGGAGCGCCTTGGGGGGTCAGCCCCAGCATTTT
CDR3aa: CAWSALGGQPQHF
v_gene: TRBV30
abundance: NA
d_gene: NA
j_gene: TRBJ1-5

CDR3nt: TGTGCCAGCAGCTTAGCGGGACTAGCGGGAAATGAGCAGTTCTTC
CDR3aa: CASSLAGLAGNEQFF
v_gene: TRBV7-9
abundance: many
d_gene: TRBD2
j_gene: TRBJ2-1

CDR3nt: TGCAGCGTTGGTGCAGGGGCCCGAGAGACCCAGTACTTC
CDR3aa: CSVGAGARETQYF
v_gene: TRBV29-1
abundance: many
d_gene: NA
j_gene: TRBJ2-5

CDR3nt: TGTGCCTGGAGGACAGTCGGGGGAAACTATGGCTACACCTTC
CDR3aa: CAWRTVGGNYGYTF
v_gene: TRBV30
abundance: NA
d_gene: NA
j_gene: TRBJ1-2

CDR3nt: TGTGCCACCAGCAGAGATTCCCTAGCGGGAGCTGCCGGGGAGCTGTTTTTT
CDR3aa: CATSRDSLAGAAGELFF
v_gene: TRBV15
abundance: NA
d_gene: TRBD2
j_gene: TRBJ2-2

CDR3nt: TGCGCCAGCAGCTTGGGACAGCCAGGGGAGCAGTACTTC
CDR3aa: CASSLGQPGEQYF
v_gene: TRBV5-1
abundance: NA
d_gene: NA
j_gene: TRBJ2-7

CDR3nt: TGTGCCATCAGTGAGACAGTGAGCTATGGCTACACCTTC
CDR3aa: CAISETVSYGYTF
v_gene: TRBV10-3
abundance: few
d_gene: NA
j_gene: TRBJ1-2

CDR3nt: TGCGCCAGCAGCTTGGCATTGGGACTAGCGGGAGCCGTTAATGAGCAGTTCTTC
CDR3aa: CASSLALGLAGAVNEQFF
v_gene: TRBV5-1
abundance: few
d_gene: TRBD2
j_gene: TRBJ2-1

CDR3nt: TGCGCCAGCAGCCAAGTTTTCGCCCGCAGAACTAACTATGGCTACACCTTC
CDR3aa: CASSQVFARRTNYGYTF
v_gene: TRBV4-1
abundance: few
d_gene: NA
j_gene: TRBJ1-2

CDR3nt: TGTGCCAGCAGCTTAGATATCGTTTACGAGCAGTACTTC
CDR3aa: CASSLDIVYEQYF
v_gene: TRBV11-2
abundance: NA
d_gene: NA
j_gene: TRBJ2-7

CDR3nt: TGTGCCAGCAGTTTCCTAGCGGGAGGCGGGGGAGCAGATACGCAGTATTTT
CDR3aa: CASSFLAGGGGADTQYF
v_gene: TRBV28
abundance: NA
d_gene: TRBD2
j_gene: TRBJ2-3

CDR3nt: TGCGCCAGCAGCTTCTCGGGGGAGCATAAAGAGACCCAGTACTTC
CDR3aa: CASSFSGEHKETQYF
v_gene: TRBV5-1
abundance: few
d_gene: NA
j_gene: TRBJ2-5

CDR3nt: TGTGCCAGCAGTAATAAAGAGACCCAGTACTTC
CDR3aa: CASSNKETQYF
v_gene: TRBV6-1
abundance: few
d_gene: NA
j_gene: TRBJ2-5

CDR3nt: TGTGCCAGCAGGGGGACAGCCACCCCTGATCTTCTTTACGAGCAGTACTTC
CDR3aa: CASRGTATPDLLYEQYF
v_gene: TRBV28
abundance: NA
d_gene: TRBD1
j_gene: TRBJ2-7

CDR3nt: TGCGCCAGCAGCTCCCGAGACCCCATCGGGTATGGCTACACCTTC
CDR3aa: CASSSRDPIGYGYTF
v_gene: TRBV5-1
abundance: NA
d_gene: NA
j_gene: TRBJ1-2

CDR3nt: TGTGCCAGCAGCTCCAAGGTAGCGGGGGGAGATACGCAGTATTTT
CDR3aa: CASSSKVAGGDTQYF
v_gene: TRBV5-6
abundance: few
d_gene: TRBD2
j_gene: TRBJ2-3

CDR3nt: TGTGCCAGCAGCCAGGATGGAAACACCGGGGAGCTGTTTTTT
CDR3aa: CASSQDGNTGELFF
v_gene: TRBV7-3
abundance: many
d_gene: NA
j_gene: TRBJ2-2

CDR3nt: TGTGCCAGCAGCTTGGGTTTCGCGGGGGTTGTTGAGCAGTTCTTC
CDR3aa: CASSLGFAGVVEQFF
v_gene: TRBV5-6
abundance: NA
d_gene: TRBD2
j_gene: TRBJ2-1

CDR3nt: TGTGCCAGCAGTGCGACAGTGGGGTTCAATCAGCCCCAGCATTTT
CDR3aa: CASSATVGFNQPQHF
v_gene: TRBV6-4
abundance: NA
d_gene: NA
j_gene: TRBJ1-5

CDR3nt: TGTGCCAGCAGTGAATTCGGGACACTCAATGAGCAGTTCTTC
CDR3aa: CASSEFGTLNEQFF
v_gene: TRBV25-1
abundance: few
d_gene: NA
j_gene: TRBJ2-1

CDR3nt: TGTGCCAGCAGTGTGGTGCAGAATTTAGCGGTCAGCTCCTACAATGAGCAGTTCTTC
CDR3aa: CASSVVQNLAVSSYNEQFF
v_gene: TRBV6-1
abundance: NA
d_gene: NA
j_gene: TRBJ2-1

CDR3nt: TGTGCCACCAGCAGAACGACAGGGGGAAACACCATATATTTT
CDR3aa: CATSRTTGGNTIYF
v_gene: TRBV15
abundance: NA
d_gene: TRBD1
j_gene: TRBJ1-3

CDR3nt: TGTGCCAGCAGCGAAATTCCGGGACTAGATGTGCCCAACTTC
CDR3aa: CASSEIPGLDVPNF
v_gene: TRBV5-4
abundance: few
d_gene: TRBD2
j_gene: TRBJ2-7

CDR3nt: TGTGCCAGCAGTTATATTTCGACAGGCAATCAGCCCCAGCATTTT
CDR3aa: CASSYISTGNQPQHF
v_gene: TRBV6-6
abundance: NA
d_gene: NA
j_gene: TRBJ1-5

CDR3nt: TGTGCCAGCATTAGGGACACTGATCAGCCCCAGCATTTT
CDR3aa: CASIRDTDQPQHF
v_gene: TRBV6-1
abundance: NA
d_gene: NA
j_gene: TRBJ1-5

CDR3nt: TGTGCCAGCAGCGTCTCCGACAGGGGTAATGAAAAACTGTTTTTT
CDR3aa: CASSVSDRGNEKLFF
v_gene: TRBV9
abundance: few
d_gene: TRBD1
j_gene: TRBJ1-4

CDR3nt: TGTGCCAGCAGCCACCGGAGTGGGGAGCAGAACTATGGCTACACCTTC
CDR3aa: CASSHRSGEQNYGYTF
v_gene: TRBV4-2
abundance: few
d_gene: NA
j_gene: TRBJ1-2

CDR3nt: TGTGCCAGCAGCCTCGGACATCCCACGGCGCCCCAGCATTTT
CDR3aa: CASSLGHPTAPQHF
v_gene: TRBV7-9
abundance: many
d_gene: NA
j_gene: TRBJ1-5

CDR3nt: TGTGCCAGCAGCCCACAGGGGGTAGCCAAAAACATTCAGTACTTC
CDR3aa: CASSPQGVAKNIQYF
v_gene: TRBV6-1
abundance: NA
d_gene: TRBD1
j_gene: TRBJ2-4

CDR3nt: TGTGCCAGCAGCCGAGACAGAGGTGATCAGCCCCAGCATTTT
CDR3aa: CASSRDRGDQPQHF
v_gene: TRBV5-4
abundance: few
d_gene: NA
j_gene: TRBJ1-5

CDR3nt: TGTGCCTGGAGTAGAACAGGGGTTCCTGAAGCTTTCTTT
CDR3aa: CAWSRTGVPEAFF
v_gene: TRBV30
abundance: once
d_gene: TRBD1
j_gene: TRBJ1-1

CDR3nt: TGTGCCAGCAGCTCAGGGGTACTCGGGGCAAAGTCCTACAATGAGCAGTTCTTC
CDR3aa: CASSSGVLGAKSYNEQFF
v_gene: TRBV11-2
abundance: few
d_gene: NA
j_gene: TRBJ2-1

CDR3nt: TGCGCCAGCAGGGAGGGACAGGGGGTTACCTACGAGCAGTACTTC
CDR3aa: CASREGQGVTYEQYF
v_gene: TRBV5-1
abundance: NA
d_gene: TRBD1
j_gene: TRBJ2-7

CDR3nt: TGTGCCAGCAGTTTATGGCCATTCCCCACACAAGAGACCCAGTACTTC
CDR3aa: CASSLWPFPTQETQYF
v_gene: TRBV27
abundance: few
d_gene: NA
j_gene: TRBJ2-5

CDR3nt: TGTGCCTGGGGTTACAGTTACACTGAAGCTTTCTTT
CDR3aa: CAWGYSYTEAFF
v_gene: TRBV30
abundance: few
d_gene: NA
j_gene: TRBJ1-1

CDR3nt: TGTGCCAGCAGCTTACAACGGGGGAACACTGAAGCTTTCTTT
CDR3aa: CASSLQRGNTEAFF
v_gene: TRBV7-9
abundance: NA
d_gene: NA
j_gene: TRBJ1-1

CDR3nt: TGTGCCAGCAGCCGGGACTACGAGCAGTACTTC
CDR3aa: CASSRDYEQYF
v_gene: TRBV7-9
abundance: NA
d_gene: NA
j_gene: TRBJ2-7

CDR3nt: TGTGCCAGCAGTCCCACTAGGTTTGGTGAGCAGTTCTTC
CDR3aa: CASSPTRFGEQFF
v_gene: TRBV28
abundance: many
d_gene: NA
j_gene: TRBJ2-1

CDR3nt: TGTGCCAGCAGTGACCCAGGGGGACAGCCCCAGCATTTT
CDR3aa: CASSDPGGQPQHF
v_gene: TRBV25-1
abundance: few
d_gene: TRBD1
j_gene: TRBJ1-5

CDR3nt: TGTGCCAGCAGTACCTTGGGACAGCCGACCGGGGAGCTGTTTTTT
CDR3aa: CASSTLGQPTGELFF
v_gene: TRBV6-6
abundance: NA
d_gene: TRBD1
j_gene: TRBJ2-2

CDR3nt: TGTGCCAGCTCACGTGAAGGGAGTGGAAACACCATATATTTT
CDR3aa: CASSREGSGNTIYF
v_gene: TRBV18
abundance: NA
d_gene: NA
j_gene: TRBJ1-3

CDR3nt: TGTGCCAGCAGTACGAGACGGGCGGGGGAGACCCAGTACTTC
CDR3aa: CASSTRRAGETQYF
v_gene: TRBV27
abundance: few
d_gene: NA
j_gene: TRBJ2-5

CDR3nt: TGTGCCGGGGGGGCGTCAGCCCAAGAGACCCAGTACTTC
CDR3aa: CAGGASAQETQYF
v_gene: TRBV18
abundance: NA
d_gene: NA
j_gene: TRBJ2-5

CDR3nt: TGTGCCAGCAAGATCGGGAACACTGAAGCTTTCTTT
CDR3aa: CASKIGNTEAFF
v_gene: TRBV2
abundance: NA
d_gene: NA
j_gene: TRBJ1-1

CDR3nt: TGTGCCAGCAGCCAGTCCCGGGACAGGAACTATGGCTACACCTTC
CDR3aa: CASSQSRDRNYGYTF
v_gene: TRBV7-8
abundance: few
d_gene: TRBD1
j_gene: TRBJ1-2